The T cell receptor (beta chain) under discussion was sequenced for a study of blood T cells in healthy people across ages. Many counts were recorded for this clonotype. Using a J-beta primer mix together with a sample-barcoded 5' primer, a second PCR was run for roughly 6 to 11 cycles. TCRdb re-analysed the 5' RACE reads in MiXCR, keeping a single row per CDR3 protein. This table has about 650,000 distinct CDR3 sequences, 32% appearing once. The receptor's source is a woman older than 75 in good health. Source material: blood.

DNA for the CDR3: TGCGCCAGCAGCAAGAGCGGGGTCGCCACAGATACGCAGTATTTT. Protein sequence: CASSKSGVATDTQYF. The chain joins TRBV5-1 to TRBJ2-3; 7 bases line up with TRBD2. Losses at the gene ends were 4 bases for V and 2 bases for J; bases not matched to a gene: 7. This CDR3 comprises 15 residues. CDR1 is SGHRS and CDR2 is YFSETQ in the germline V gene.